The entry below gives a single T cell receptor (beta chain) sequence along with its context. Its target is not known. The sample originates from a study of shared clonotypes between healthy human individuals. Study-level findings and limits: Represented diversity (both genetic and exposure-history) was limited by the small number of donors. Non-shared clonotypes had lower generation probabilities than clonotypes shared by all four sorted-subset donors.

Original handling: Filtering differed, since immunoSEQ gave only junction sequences and no quality scores. The repertoire was sequenced with immunoSEQ multiplex PCR; TCRdb's copy has only in-frame clones and lacks some. V and J calls and clone size come straight from that table; D and trimming were deduced from the DNA. There are about 1 million clones in the sample; 65% to 75% occur only once, and approximately 1.5% lies in the top ten. The clonotype originates from a man between 18 and 29 years old in good health. Source material: memory CD4+ T cells sorted from blood. Noted subset: CD45RA-negative fraction.

The chain's CDR3 is CASSLERYNEQFF. CDR3 DNA sequence: TGTGCCAGCAGCTTAGAAAGATACAATGAGCAGTTCTTC. The rearrangement links TRBV7-6 to TRBJ2-1; D remains unclear. The germline V gene has CDR1 SGHVS and CDR2 FNYEAQ. The CDR3 runs to 13 residues. Trimming left V 1 base short and J 4 bases short, with 5 bases between.